These T cell receptor beta chains were read from a single sample in a study of tumor-infiltrating lymphocytes in oesophageal squamous cell carcinoma. TCRdb recomputed calls from the PCR reads with MiXCR, one row per CDR3 protein. Here the sample spans over 14,000 distinct CDR3 sequences, 45% to 55% being singletons. The sequenced material came from blood. These receptors were obtained from a male donor with esophageal squamous cell carcinoma. The CDR3 runs from the conserved cysteine through the conserved F or W. D genes are given only for firm matches. Only part of the rows carry a size: once, few, many, or a class if the clone is expanded.

d_gene: TRBD2
abundance: .
j_gene: TRBJ2-1
v_gene: TRBV7-2
CDR3nt: TGTGCCAGCAGCTTCGGCGGGAGCAATGAGCAGTTCTTC
CDR3aa: CASSFGGSNEQFF

d_gene: .
abundance: few
j_gene: TRBJ2-3
v_gene: TRBV9
CDR3nt: TGTGCCAGCAGCGTAGCTGTACTCCTCGGAGATACGCAGTATTTT
CDR3aa: CASSVAVLLGDTQYF

d_gene: .
abundance: .
j_gene: TRBJ2-3
v_gene: TRBV6-2/TRBV6-3
CDR3nt: TGTGCCAGCAGTACCGGGAGCGCGGATACGCAGTATTTT
CDR3aa: CASSTGSADTQYF

d_gene: TRBD2
abundance: many
j_gene: TRBJ2-1
v_gene: TRBV7-2
CDR3nt: TGTGCCAGCAGCTTAGACGGTGCTAGCGGGAGTATAAGTGAGCAGTTCTTC
CDR3aa: CASSLDGASGSISEQFF

d_gene: .
abundance: .
j_gene: TRBJ2-3
v_gene: TRBV7-6
CDR3nt: TGTGCCAGCAGCTTCCGACCCCAAGATACGCAGTATTTT
CDR3aa: CASSFRPQDTQYF

d_gene: TRBD2
abundance: medium-sized
j_gene: TRBJ2-7
v_gene: TRBV7-2
CDR3nt: TGTGCCAGCAGCTTAGATGGGACTAGCGGGGGGAACAATGAGCAGTACTTC
CDR3aa: CASSLDGTSGGNNEQYF

d_gene: TRBD2
abundance: .
j_gene: TRBJ2-7
v_gene: TRBV7-2
CDR3nt: TGTGCCAGCAGCTTAGCCCAGACCTCTAGCGGGTTGTACTTC
CDR3aa: CASSLAQTSSGLYF

d_gene: TRBD1
abundance: many
j_gene: TRBJ1-6
v_gene: TRBV28
CDR3nt: TGTGCCAGCAGCCAGGATCATGGAGGGGACAGGGGAAATTCACCCCTCCACTTT
CDR3aa: CASSQDHGGDRGNSPLHF

d_gene: .
abundance: many
j_gene: TRBJ1-1
v_gene: TRBV11-2
CDR3nt: TGTGCCAGCAGCTTAGATTTCCAGGACACTGAAGCTTTCTTT
CDR3aa: CASSLDFQDTEAFF

d_gene: .
abundance: .
j_gene: TRBJ2-7
v_gene: TRBV7-2
CDR3nt: TGTGCCAGCAGTATCGCGTACGGGAAGTTTAACGAGCAGTACTTC
CDR3aa: CASSIAYGKFNEQYF

d_gene: .
abundance: many
j_gene: TRBJ1-3
v_gene: TRBV6-6
CDR3nt: TGTGCCAGCAGTTACTCGATCTCTGGAAACACCATATATTTT
CDR3aa: CASSYSISGNTIYF

d_gene: TRBD2
abundance: few
j_gene: TRBJ2-1
v_gene: TRBV6-8
CDR3nt: TGTGCCAGCAGTTTGGGACTAGCGCGCTACAATGAGCAGTTCTTC
CDR3aa: CASSLGLARYNEQFF

d_gene: .
abundance: .
j_gene: TRBJ2-1
v_gene: TRBV7-8
CDR3nt: TGTGCCAGCAGCTCGCAGGGCCACAGGGTAAAGGACTTC
CDR3aa: CASSSQGHRVKDF

d_gene: .
abundance: .
j_gene: TRBJ1-5
v_gene: TRBV5-5
CDR3nt: TGTGCCAGCAGCTTGAGACGAGATCAGCCCCAGCATTTT
CDR3aa: CASSLRRDQPQHF

d_gene: .
abundance: medium-sized
j_gene: TRBJ2-5
v_gene: TRBV12-3/TRBV12-4
CDR3nt: TGTGCCAGCAGTTTGGGGGAGACCCAGTACTTC
CDR3aa: CASSLGETQYF

d_gene: .
abundance: .
j_gene: TRBJ2-5
v_gene: TRBV7-2
CDR3nt: TGTGCCAGCAGCTTAGTTTGGACGGAGACCCAGTACTTC
CDR3aa: CASSLVWTETQYF

d_gene: .
abundance: .
j_gene: TRBJ2-3
v_gene: TRBV7-9
CDR3nt: TGTGCCAGCAGCTTAGTTTCCTGGGTGGATACGCAGTATTTT
CDR3aa: CASSLVSWVDTQYF

d_gene: .
abundance: .
j_gene: TRBJ1-1
v_gene: TRBV28
CDR3nt: TGTGCCAGCAGTTTGGACTGGGGGAGAGGTGAAGCTTTCTTT
CDR3aa: CASSLDWGRGEAFF

d_gene: .
abundance: .
j_gene: TRBJ2-7
v_gene: TRBV11-2
CDR3nt: TGTGCCAGCAGCGTTACAGGGTACTACGAGCAGTACTTC
CDR3aa: CASSVTGYYEQYF

d_gene: .
abundance: .
j_gene: TRBJ2-7
v_gene: TRBV15
CDR3nt: TGTGCCACCAGCAGAGATCAGGGGCAAACCTACGAGCAGTACTTC
CDR3aa: CATSRDQGQTYEQYF

d_gene: .
abundance: many
j_gene: TRBJ2-1
v_gene: TRBV5-6
CDR3nt: TGTGCCAGCAGCAGTACGGATGAGCAGTTCTTC
CDR3aa: CASSSTDEQFF

d_gene: TRBD1
abundance: once
j_gene: TRBJ2-5
v_gene: TRBV11-3
CDR3nt: TGTGCCAGCAGCTCCCCCCTTGGGACAGCACTAGAGACCCAGTACTTC
CDR3aa: CASSSPLGTALETQYF

d_gene: .
abundance: .
j_gene: TRBJ2-7
v_gene: TRBV7-4
CDR3nt: TGTGCCAGCAGCTTAGGGGGGACTTCCAATGAGCAGTACTTC
CDR3aa: CASSLGGTSNEQYF

d_gene: .
abundance: .
j_gene: TRBJ2-7
v_gene: TRBV7-9
CDR3nt: TGTGCCAGCAGCTACACAGGGCACCCCTACGAGCAGTACTTC
CDR3aa: CASSYTGHPYEQYF

d_gene: .
abundance: .
j_gene: TRBJ2-2
v_gene: TRBV6-1
CDR3nt: TGTGCCAGCAGTGAAAACCGGGCCACCGGGGAGCTGTTTTTT
CDR3aa: CASSENRATGELFF

d_gene: TRBD2
abundance: many
j_gene: TRBJ2-7
v_gene: TRBV28
CDR3nt: TGTGCCAGCAGCCTCAAACTAGCGGGAGTGGGAGAGCAGTACTTC
CDR3aa: CASSLKLAGVGEQYF

d_gene: .
abundance: many
j_gene: TRBJ2-3
v_gene: TRBV5-1
CDR3nt: TGCGCCAGCAGCTTGTATCTGGCTCCGAGACCAGATACGCAGTATTTT
CDR3aa: CASSLYLAPRPDTQYF

d_gene: .
abundance: many
j_gene: TRBJ2-7
v_gene: TRBV28
CDR3nt: TGTGCCAGCAGTTTAGGGGGATCCTACAATGAGCAGTACTTC
CDR3aa: CASSLGGSYNEQYF

d_gene: .
abundance: .
j_gene: TRBJ2-4
v_gene: TRBV12-3/TRBV12-4
CDR3nt: TGTGCCTCCTCCCCCGGGCCCTACGAGCAGTACTTT
CDR3aa: CASSPGPYEQYF

d_gene: .
abundance: .
j_gene: TRBJ2-1
v_gene: TRBV7-2
CDR3nt: TGTGCCAGCAAAAGCACAAATACCAGGGGCAATGAGCAGTTCTTC
CDR3aa: CASKSTNTRGNEQFF

d_gene: TRBD1
abundance: .
j_gene: TRBJ2-1
v_gene: TRBV6-1
CDR3nt: TGTGCCAGCGTTCCCGGGACAGGGCTGAATGAGCAGTTCTTC
CDR3aa: CASVPGTGLNEQFF

d_gene: TRBD2
abundance: .
j_gene: TRBJ2-7
v_gene: TRBV5-8
CDR3nt: TGTGCCAGCAGCCTAGGGAGCGGGAGGGGGCGGAATGAGCAGTACTTC
CDR3aa: CASSLGSGRGRNEQYF

d_gene: .
abundance: .
j_gene: TRBJ2-3
v_gene: TRBV7-7
CDR3nt: TGTGCCAGCAGCCCGTCGCGGGCGGAGGGCTACACAGATACGCAGTATTTT
CDR3aa: CASSPSRAEGYTDTQYF

d_gene: .
abundance: once
j_gene: TRBJ2-3
v_gene: TRBV7-2
CDR3nt: TGTGCCAGCAGCTGGAATCAAGTGGGCAGGCCGTTCTTC
CDR3aa: CASSWNQVGRPFF

d_gene: TRBD1
abundance: medium-sized
j_gene: TRBJ2-2
v_gene: TRBV12-3/TRBV12-4
CDR3nt: TGTGCCAGCAAAATCGGGACAGGGGTAACCGGGGAGCTGTTTTTT
CDR3aa: CASKIGTGVTGELFF

d_gene: .
abundance: .
j_gene: TRBJ2-7
v_gene: TRBV7-6
CDR3nt: TGTGCCAGCAGCGGGCGGCAGGGGAGGTACAATGAGCAGTACTTC
CDR3aa: CASSGRQGRYNEQYF

d_gene: .
abundance: .
j_gene: TRBJ2-1
v_gene: TRBV3-1
CDR3nt: TGTGCCAGCAGCCAAGGTGGATCGGAGTACAATGAGCAGTTCTTC
CDR3aa: CASSQGGSEYNEQFF

d_gene: .
abundance: .
j_gene: TRBJ2-3
v_gene: TRBV6-1
CDR3nt: TGTGCCAGCTCACGGACGGATAGCACAGATACGCAGTATTTT
CDR3aa: CASSRTDSTDTQYF

d_gene: TRBD2
abundance: .
j_gene: TRBJ2-2
v_gene: TRBV7-2
CDR3nt: TGTGCCAGCAGCTTACTAGCGGTGAACACCGGGGAGCTGTTTTTT
CDR3aa: CASSLLAVNTGELFF

d_gene: .
abundance: many
j_gene: TRBJ2-1
v_gene: TRBV5-1
CDR3nt: TGCGCCAGCAGCTTGATGGATTTGGACAATGAGCAGTTCTTC
CDR3aa: CASSLMDLDNEQFF

d_gene: .
abundance: .
j_gene: TRBJ2-5
v_gene: TRBV6-8
CDR3nt: TGTGCCAGCAGTTACGAGGTCCAAGAGACCCAGTACTTC
CDR3aa: CASSYEVQETQYF